Below are 25 T cell receptor beta chains sequenced from a single sample in a study of blood T cell repertoires in COVID-19. TCRdb's table, derived via immunoSEQ multiplex PCR, lists solely in-frame clones and lacks some. The data hold about 190,000 clones, with under 85% observed a single time. The sequenced sample consisted of peripheral blood. These receptors were obtained from a man in his fifties or sixties with active or convalescent COVID-19.

The DNA for the CDR3 is TGTGCCACCAGTGACCCTACGTTCGGAGGGCCAGGCAATGAGCAGTTCTTC. Protein product: CATSDPTFGGPGNEQFF. The chain couples TRBV24-1 to TRBJ2-1, with D perhaps matching TRBD2 (6 bases). This CDR3 is 17 amino acids long. With 4 bases removed from V and 6 bases from J, the gap between germline ends came to 21 bases. Germline V gene data show CDR1 as KGHDR and CDR2 as SFDVKD.

The chain is built from TRBV7-3 and TRBJ2-3; perhaps TRBD1 as D (6 bases). The germline CDR1 and CDR2 sequences are SGHTA and FQGTGA. The CDR3 totals 16 residues. V was pared by 5 bases and J by 1 base, with 16 bases between. In nucleotides, the CDR3 is TGTGCCAGCAGCCCTCCCGGACAGCCTGGCACAGATACGCAGTATTTT. Amino acids: CASSPPGQPGTDTQYF.

V gene TRBV27 combines with J gene TRBJ2-3; the D gene is possibly TRBD2 (6 bases). V was pared by 2 bases and J by 4 bases, with 16 bases between. The CDR3 covers 16 residues. The germline CDR1 and CDR2 sequences are MNHEY and SMNVEV (reference sequence). The chain's CDR3 is CASSLRLALRADTQYF. CDR3 DNA sequence: TGTGCCAGCAGTTTAAGGCTAGCGCTTCGGGCAGATACGCAGTATTTT.

A word on this clone: Its ends do not fully match the called genes, so a read error is possible. The CDR3 DNA reads TGTGCCAGCAGCTCGACAGGTCAGACCCATTCCTTCTTC. Its translation: CASSSTGQTHSFF. The rearrangement joins TRBV6-5 to TRBJ1-2; perhaps TRBD1 as D (6 bases). The CDR3 loop spans 13 amino acids. Germline V lookup: CDR1 MNHEY, CDR2 SVGAGI.

V and J are TRBV27 and TRBJ2-1; possibly TRBD1 for D (5 bases). V shed 1 base and J shed 0 bases, with 13 bases lying between them. The CDR3 length is 17 residues. Germline values: CDR1 MNHEY, CDR2 SMNVEV (reference sequence). The CDR3 coding sequence is TGTGCCAGCAGTTTATTCACAGGACGTCTCTCCTACAATGAGCAGTTCTTC. Protein product: CASSLFTGRLSYNEQFF.

The rearrangement uses TRBV24-1 and TRBJ1-5; 10 positions match TRBD1. Looked up from germline, CDR1 is KGHDR and CDR2 is SFDVKD. The CDR3 spans 16 residues. V lost 4 bases to trimming and J lost 3 bases; unmatched junction nucleotides: 5. Here the CDR3 reads CATSDRDRGFNQPQHF. The CDR3 DNA follows: TGTGCCACCAGTGACCGGGACAGGGGTTTCAATCAGCCCCAGCATTTT.

The CDR3 loop reads CASSLVTGAEQYF. The DNA for the CDR3 is TGTGCCAGCAGCTTAGTTACAGGGGCCGAGCAGTACTTC. This chain connects TRBV11-3 to TRBJ2-7; 7 bases are shared with TRBD1. J gave up 6 bases and V 1 base, and 3 bases lay outside the gene matches. Germline lookup yields CDR1 SGHNT and CDR2 YENEEA. The CDR3 consists of 13 residues.

This chain connects TRBV24-1 to TRBJ2-2, with D hard to call. Germline V gene data show CDR1 as KGHDR and CDR2 as SFDVKD. This CDR3 is 15 amino acids long. Trimming left V 5 bases short and J 4 bases short, with 13 bases between. In DNA, the CDR3 is TGTGCCACCAGTGGGCCTGACTTATTCACCGGGGAGCTGTTTTTT. This gives the protein CATSGPDLFTGELFF.

In DNA form, the CDR3 reads TGCGCCAGCAGTATGGTGGCGGGAGCCTACGAGCAGTACTTC. This encodes CASSMVAGAYEQYF. V is TRBV5-1 and J is TRBJ2-7; TRBD2 agrees at 7 bases. The CDR3 runs 14 residues. V shed 5 bases and J 2 bases; nucleotides not matched to a gene: 7. The germline V gene encodes CDR1 SGHRS and CDR2 YFSETQ.

This chain links TRBV24-1 with TRBJ2-4; 7 nucleotides align to TRBD1. Per germline, CDR1 KGHDR and CDR2 SFDVKD. The V and J ends lost 10 bases and 0 bases, in that order; junction bases with no gene match: 14. The CDR3 length is 17 residues. CDR3 amino acids: CATHRAGTALAKNIQYF. The CDR3 DNA follows: TGTGCCACTCACCGGGCCGGGACAGCGCTAGCCAAAAACATTCAGTACTTC.

This clone was observed a few times. The chain joins TRBV4-3 to TRBJ1-3; D remains unclear. Germline values: CDR1 LGHNA, CDR2 YSLEER. The V and J ends lost 0 bases and 3 bases respectively, with 15 bases between them. The CDR3 is 17 residues long. CDR3 in DNA: TGCGCCAGCAGCCAAGAAGCAGGTCGTCCCGTTGGAAACACCATATATTTT. Translation: CASSQEAGRPVGNTIYF.

This chain links TRBV24-1 with TRBJ2-2, with D unclear. The CDR3 totals 11 residues. Per germline, CDR1 KGHDR and CDR2 SFDVKD. The germline V and J ends were trimmed by 7 bases and 7 bases, with 6 bases remaining between them. The CDR3 nucleotides read TGTGCCACCAGCAACTTCGGGGAGCTGTTTTTT. This encodes CATSNFGELFF.

Only a few counts were recorded for this clone. The rearrangement uses TRBV19 and TRBJ2-1, with D tentatively TRBD2 (6 bases). The CDR3 length is 14 residues. The germline V and J ends were trimmed by 3 bases and 5 bases, with 11 bases remaining between them. Looked up from germline, CDR1 is LNHDA and CDR2 is SQIVND (reference sequence). DNA of the CDR3: TGTGCCAGTAGTATCCTAGCGTCTAACAATGAGCAGTTCTTC. Encoded protein: CASSILASNNEQFF.

The chain joins TRBV7-8 to TRBJ2-7; D is possibly TRBD2 (7 bases). The germline gives CDR1 SGHVS, CDR2 FQNEAQ. There are 16 residues in the CDR3. V lost 5 bases to trimming and J lost 9 bases, with 26 bases between them. CDR3 DNA sequence: TGTGCCAGCAGCCTCGGTATAAGCGGGACATCCAAGGTGCAGTACTTC. Translation gives CASSLGISGTSKVQYF.

The rearrangement uses TRBV6-6 and TRBJ1-2; D not certain. CDR3 size: 12 residues. The V end lost 7 bases, the J end lost 6 bases, and 12 bases lay between the germline ends. Looked up from germline, CDR1 is MNHNY and CDR2 is SVGAGI (reference sequence). DNA of the CDR3: TGTGCCAGCAAAGAGGGTAGGGATGGCTACACCTTC. Translation: CASKEGRDGYTF.

This chain joins TRBV19 and TRBJ2-3; no firm D call. This CDR3 contains 15 residues. Germline V gene lookup returns CDR1 LNHDA and CDR2 SQIVND (reference sequence). Trimming left V 9 bases short and J 3 bases short, with 19 bases between. For the CDR3, the DNA is TGTGCCAGCGCCCTCGAGCCGCCACGTACAGATACGCAGTATTTT. It codes for CASALEPPRTDTQYF.

This clone was recorded a few times. The chain links TRBV7-9 to TRBJ1-5; D is undetermined. The CDR3 contains 12 residues. Germline values: CDR1 SEHNR, CDR2 FQNEAQ (reference sequence). Trimming left V 3 bases short and J 9 bases short, with 9 bases between. The CDR3 DNA follows: TGTGCCAGCAGCTTGCGGTTGGGGCCCCAGCATTTT. Residues: CASSLRLGPQHF.

This sequence joins TRBV5-4 and TRBJ2-1, with D possibly matching TRBD1 (6 bases). The CDR3 covers 15 residues. Trimming removed 6 bases from V and 0 bases from J, with 13 bases in between. Germline values: CDR1 SGHNT, CDR2 YYREEE (reference sequence). The CDR3 loop is CASTRGRGSYNEQFF. For the CDR3, the DNA is TGTGCCAGCACCAGGGGACGAGGCTCCTACAATGAGCAGTTCTTC.

This chain uses TRBV20-1 with TRBJ1-1, with D hard to call. Per germline, CDR1 DFQATT and CDR2 SNEGSKA (reference sequence). Trimming removed 5 bases from V and 1 base from J, with 5 bases in between. CDR3 size: 11 residues. The CDR3 region has the DNA TGCAGTGCTCGGAGGAACACTGAAGCTTTCTTT. Its translation is CSARRNTEAFF.

The V call is TRBV6-2 or TRBV6-3, the J call TRBJ2-3; D uncertain. In germline, CDR1 is MNHEY, CDR2 SVGEGT. The CDR3 length is 12 residues. Trimming left V 4 bases short and J 6 bases short, with 8 bases between. CDR3 bases: TGTGCCAGCAGTTTGCGGCCGGATACGCAGTATTTT. Its translation is CASSLRPDTQYF.

The gene calls are TRBV19 and TRBJ2-7, with 8 bases identical to TRBD2. The CDR3 is 14 amino acids. Germline CDR1 is LNHDA and CDR2 is SQIVND (reference sequence). With V trimmed by 5 bases and J by 5 bases, 8 bases remained unmatched. The CDR3 loop is CASSVTLGGDEQYF. DNA of the CDR3: TGTGCCAGTAGTGTGACCCTCGGGGGGGACGAGCAGTACTTC. The variable domain in full, completed from reference TRBV19 and TRBJ2-7, reads DGGITQSPKYLFRKEGQNVTLSCEQNLNHDAMYWYRQDPGQGLRLIYYSQIVNDFQKGDIAEGYSVSREKKESFPLTVTSAQKNPTAFYLCASSVTLGGDEQYFGPGTRLTVT.

This rearrangement joins TRBV6-2 or TRBV6-3 to TRBJ1-5, with D hard to call. The CDR3 extends over 13 amino acids. The germline V and J ends were trimmed by 0 bases and 7 bases, with 7 bases remaining between them. Germline V gene sequence: CDR1 MNHEY, CDR2 SVGEGT. The CDR3 is CASSYSSGQPQHF. CDR3 nucleotide sequence: TGTGCCAGCAGTTACTCATCGGGGCAGCCCCAGCATTTT.

The V and J genes are TRBV27 and TRBJ2-1, with TRBD1 identical over 8 bases. CDR3 size: 15 residues. Per the germline V gene, CDR1 is MNHEY and CDR2 is SMNVEV (reference sequence). V was pared by 7 bases and J by 3 bases, with 8 bases of the junction left unmatched. Here the CDR3 reads CASNPDRGHYNEQFF. The CDR3 bases are TGTGCCAGCAACCCCGACAGGGGACACTACAATGAGCAGTTCTTC.

The V call is TRBV6-2 or TRBV6-3, the J call TRBJ1-6; D not certain. The germline CDR1 and CDR2 sequences are MNHEY and SVGEGT. V was trimmed by 4 bases and J by 11 bases, leaving 9 bases between them. CDR3 size: 12 residues. CDR3 protein: CASSSGRTPLHF. The DNA of the CDR3 is TGTGCCAGCAGTTCGGGGAGGACACCCCTCCACTTT.

J is TRBJ1-4 and V is TRBV20-1; D perhaps matches TRBD1 (5 bases). From germline, CDR1 is DFQATT and CDR2 SNEGSKA (reference sequence). CDR3 length: 13 amino acids. Trimming pared 3 bases from V and 8 bases from J, leaving 13 bases between. The CDR3 loop reads CSASKAPGEKLFF. The DNA for the CDR3 is TGCAGTGCTAGTAAGGCTCCAGGGGAAAAACTGTTTTTT.